Given below is one T cell receptor (beta chain) in context. Its antigen has not been determined. The input lacks base qualities; no much larger clone sits a single base away. The cohort consisted of approximately 670 healthy bone marrow donors. At the time of sampling, every cohort member was nominally healthy, though immune exposures that went unrecorded were likely present. The donor tested CMV seronegative, placing the donor among the 350 or so seronegative members of the cohort. A peripheral blood sample was provided by each donor, and peripheral blood mononuclear cells were used for TCR beta sequencing. The Qiagen DNeasy Blood Extraction Kit was used to extract genomic DNA from the blood cell samples. The data derive from a study of cytomegalovirus exposure and HLA in healthy donors (dated by TCRdb to about 2017). Looking at the study overall: An earlier analysis of 587 of the donors reported approximately 260 Gb of sequence data and about 120 million unique TCR beta sequences obtained from 180 million or so T cells. An early release covering just under 650 HLA-typed donors comprised approximately 290 gigabases of sequencing data and 65 million to 100 million unique TCR sequences. The genetic ancestry cluster associated with self-reported Caucasian donors included 81% of the 398 genotyped donors. The study aimed to test whether signatures of past pathogen exposure could be identified by cataloging public T cell receptors. The study used immunosequencing to profile the T cell repertoires of several hundred subjects and linked those repertoires to cytomegalovirus serostatus. Besides the first cohort of roughly 640 subjects, a separate validation cohort made up of 90 to 150 different subjects was used. High-throughput TCR immunosequencing, statistical association of individual TCRs with disease status, and machine learning were combined to predict cytomegalovirus infection status. In a later analysis, previously published TCR beta repertoires from 666 donors were re-analyzed and high-resolution HLA genotyping was added so that TCR occurrence patterns could be studied. In the later analysis, no new phenotypic data were used to find candidate immune exposures; instead, reliance was placed on TCR beta sequences and their occurrence across donors. To decide whether each TCR beta V gene segment behaved as functional or pseudogenic, an earlier analysis of approximately 600 of the donors relied on high-throughput TCR beta sequencing. Alongside the repertoire data, information on donor age, sex, ethnicity and CMV serostatus was compiled. A later genetic analysis took genome-wide SNP genotypes for about three fifths of the roughly 670 donors and used that subset as a discovery cohort. All discovery cohort repertoires had been generated using a single sequencing platform. HLA typing included class I and class II loci at four-digit resolution. Typing coverage varied by locus: about 620-640 donors for A, B, C, DRB1 and DQB1; about 520 for DQA1; more than 600 for DPA1; around 450 for DPB1. Four to six DR-DQ haplotypes were handled as single units for association and clustering because linkage in the cohort was strong. On average, around 230,000 unique TCR beta nucleotide sequences were sequenced per donor among 398 genotyped donors of the cohort, with roughly 19% of those sequences being non-productive.

Library preparation employed the immunoSEQ multiplex PCR assay. For the multiplex PCR, a mixture combining 60 forward primers for TCR Vbeta segments and 13 reverse primers for TCR Jbeta segments was used. The CDR3 region of rearranged TCR beta genes was amplified from genomic DNA with a multiplex PCR assay. On the Illumina HiSeq System, the amplified TCR beta libraries were sequenced as 87-base-pair reads. Per the original workflow: In a later analysis, around 80 million unique TCR beta chains were counted across the approximately 640 repertoires, and around 10 million of these chains were shared by at least two donors. To remove PCR and sequencing errors, raw reads were error-corrected and collapsed into unique sequences using a nearest-neighbor algorithm that merged closely related sequences. CDR3 sequences were aligned to IMGT reference sequences to assign V, D and J gene segments. For a sequence to be retained, a match of at least six nucleotides was required to both a V gene segment and a J gene segment. Rearrangements were classified as productive when the CDR3 lacked stop codons and remained in frame with V and J, and all other rearrangements were classified as non-productive. Following IMGT convention, CDR3 was defined as the stretch from the second conserved V-encoded cysteine to the conserved J-encoded phenylalanine. In an earlier analysis of around 600 of the donors, sequences lacking an unambiguous match to a single V gene segment were excluded. In an earlier analysis of approximately 550 of the donors, V segments were called functional above 56.7% productive rearrangements and were called segregating when the between-donor standard deviation exceeded 5%. A statistical classification framework was developed to diagnose cytomegalovirus status using the catalog of TCR beta chain sequences. A later analysis assigned V and J genes by comparing TCR nucleotide sequences with IMGT/GENE-DB human TR gene sequences. In a later analysis, CDR3 sequences and most-parsimonious VDJ recombination scenarios were assigned using the TCRdist pipeline. In a later analysis, every TCR beta chain was defined by the combination of its CDR3 amino acid sequence and its V-gene family, and reads without a unique V-gene family were dropped. In a later analysis, a few hundred highly shared, low-generation-probability nucleotide sequences were removed to address suspected cross-contamination and a sequencing artifact. For each public chain, a later analysis derived a clonal expansion index from normalized ranks of inferred template counts within each repertoire. Generation probabilities in a later analysis came from a VDJ recombination model fitted to out-of-frame rearrangements, and those results were checked against IGoR. In a later analysis, TCR-TCR, TCR-HLA and TCR-CMV co-occurrence was scored with hypergeometric tests, and a repertoire-size bias correction was applied to TCR pairs. A later analysis estimated false discovery rates by permuting HLA or CMV assignments 20 times. In a later analysis, co-occurring TCRs were grouped using DBSCAN, with TCRdist sequence similarity added in when clustering inside HLA-allele-positive subsets. For co-occurrence clustering, repertoires with fewer than 30,000 or more than 120,000 public chains were excluded, along with 4 to 6 repertoires with anomalous nucleotide sharing. This is the immuneACCESS table as TCRdb keeps it, with only in-frame sequences that have V and J called. A part of the clones is gone; compared with another copy, unresolved V genes explain less than half, and the rest is unexplained. That table gives V, J and clone size, and the DNA gave D and trimming. This sample has 130,000 or so clones in its table, and around 75% of those were observed once. The ten biggest clones cover 2.1% of the sample.

The CDR3 contains 16 residues, cysteine and phenylalanine counted. The only DNA kept is the CDR3, 48 bases in frame from the first base. Via the germline V gene (reference sequence), CDR1 is SEHNR and CDR2 FQNEAQ. V is reduced by 6 bases and J by 6 bases, leaving a spacing of 21 bases between them. Overall study outcomes, separate from this receptor: Some IMGT-functional V segments, including TRBV6-2 and TRBV6-3, could not be told apart with the 87-base-pair reads, so those segments were excluded. In both the original and validation cohorts, the classifier was reported to diagnose cytomegalovirus status with high specificity and sensitivity. Sequencing depth was assumed to be roughly uniform across donors in the presence/absence analyses, though that assumption may not hold. Because counts were too low, roughly 16 rarely observed V segments, including chromosome 9 orphons, were left out of the earlier analysis of about 620 of the donors. According to a later analysis, TCR association rates differed among HLA loci, with DRB1 alleles showing the most associated TCRs and HLA-C alleles showing the fewest. A total of about 180 TCR beta chains were listed by the study as associated with cytomegalovirus. Broadly in line with IMGT annotations, most TCR beta V segments showed up in productive rearrangements about 87% or about 30% of the time in an earlier analysis of about 500 of the donors. In a later analysis, HLA-associated TCR beta chains showed more clonal expansion and lower generation probabilities than non-associated chains that were equally common. A later genetic analysis reported fewer N-insertions in productive TCRs among donors in an Asian-associated ancestry cluster than the roughly 700-donor mean. In a later analysis, about 16,000 TCR beta sequences were associated with specific HLA alleles at a false discovery rate of 0.05. According to the authors, the approach could potentially be generalized to other disease states and immunological phenotypes. Correlated functional status among segregating V segments might be attributable to linkage disequilibrium, but an unknown experimental factor could not be ruled out. The cohort was sequenced for TCR beta chains only, and without alpha or paired-chain data the features that could be detected were limited. According to a later analysis, parvovirus B19, influenza, CMV and Epstein-Barr virus appeared linked to several top co-occurrence clusters. A cluster of highly shared sequence variants was judged likely to represent a technical artifact of the sequencing pipeline. Most TCR sequences were observed very rarely across donors, whereas some public TCRs were present in many individuals. A later analysis found that most CMV-associated TCR beta chains appeared HLA-restricted, with HLA associations seemingly driven largely by CMV exposure. A further reported finding was that TCR beta sequences accurately predicted the HLA-A and HLA-B alleles for most subjects in the first cohort. In a later genetic analysis, a missense DCLRE1C variant was associated with V-gene and J-gene trimming of TCR beta chains, and the association was replicated in an independent cohort. Because HLA typing was missing for some donors at each locus, association tests included only the typed subset. For the cohort, immune exposure information was limited to CMV serostatus. In vitro tests confirmed that a few of the cytomegalovirus-associated TCR beta chains recognize cytomegalovirus antigens. Assigning TCR associations to individual alleles was difficult when HLA alleles, especially DR and DQ, strongly co-occurred.

This receptor was taken from a man aged 25 to 45 in good health and CMV-seronegative. Sample: PBMCs. The sequence joins TRBV7-9 to TRBJ2-1, and perhaps TRBD2 as D gene, on 6 matching bases. The CDR3 protein is CASSPTSLGSGNEQFF. The nucleotides are TGTGCCAGCAGTCCGACTAGTTTGGGCTCGGGCAATGAGCAGTTCTTC.